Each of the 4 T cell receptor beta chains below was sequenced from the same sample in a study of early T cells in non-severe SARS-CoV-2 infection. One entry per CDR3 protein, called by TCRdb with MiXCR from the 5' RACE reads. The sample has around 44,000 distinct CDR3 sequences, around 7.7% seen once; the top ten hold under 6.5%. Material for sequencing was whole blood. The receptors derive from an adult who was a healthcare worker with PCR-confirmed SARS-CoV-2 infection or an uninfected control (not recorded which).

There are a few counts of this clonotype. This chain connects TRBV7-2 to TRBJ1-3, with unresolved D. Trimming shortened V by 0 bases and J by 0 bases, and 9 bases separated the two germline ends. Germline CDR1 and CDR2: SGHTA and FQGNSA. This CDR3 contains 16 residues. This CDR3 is CASSLANRNSGNTIYF. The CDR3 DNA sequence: TGTGCCAGCAGCTTAGCGAACCGGAACTCTGGAAACACCATATATTTT. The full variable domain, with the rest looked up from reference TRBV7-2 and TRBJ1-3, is GAGVSQSPSNKVTEKGKDVELRCDPISGHTALYWYRQSLGQGLEFLIYFQGNSAPDKSGLPSDRFSAERTGGSVSTLTIQRTQQEDSAVYLCASSLANRNSGNTIYFGEGSWLTVV.

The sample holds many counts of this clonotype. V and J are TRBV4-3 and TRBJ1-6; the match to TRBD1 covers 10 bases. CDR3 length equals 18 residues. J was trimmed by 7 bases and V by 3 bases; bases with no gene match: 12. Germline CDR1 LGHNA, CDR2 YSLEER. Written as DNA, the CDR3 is TGCGCCAGCAGCCAGTCCAACTCCGGGACAGGGGCCAATTCACCCCTCCACTTT. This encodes CASSQSNSGTGANSPLHF.

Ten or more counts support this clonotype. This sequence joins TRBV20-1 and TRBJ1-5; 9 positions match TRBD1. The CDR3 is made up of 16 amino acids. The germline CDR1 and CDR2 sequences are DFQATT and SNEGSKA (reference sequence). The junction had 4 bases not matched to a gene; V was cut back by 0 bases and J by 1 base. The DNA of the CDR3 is TGCAGTGCTAGAGAAGGGACAGGGTGGAGCAATCAGCCCCAGCATTTT. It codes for CSAREGTGWSNQPQHF.

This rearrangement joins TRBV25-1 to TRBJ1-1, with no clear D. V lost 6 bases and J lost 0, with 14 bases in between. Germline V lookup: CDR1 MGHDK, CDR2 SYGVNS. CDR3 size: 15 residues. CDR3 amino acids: CASSLWKAMNTEAFF. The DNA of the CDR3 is TGTGCCAGCAGCCTCTGGAAGGCTATGAACACTGAAGCTTTCTTT.